This TCR beta chain was recorded in a study of blood T cell repertoires in COVID-19. Study processing details: Reference gene primer amplification yielded estimated nucleated cell counts. Repertoires were generated with immunoSEQ multiplex PCR, while TCRdb's copy carries only in-frame clones and drops some. The D gene and trimming were derived from the DNA, and the V and J assignments and clone size from that table. In the table there are tens of thousands of clones, about 89% of which are singletons. V gave up 6 bases and J gave up 5 bases; unmatched junction bases: 8. Germline CDR1 SNHLY, CDR2 FYNNEI. The CDR3 spans 15 residues.

This receptor was obtained from a man in his 70s with active or convalescent COVID-19. The sample was peripheral blood. The gene calls are TRBV2 and TRBJ2-5, with 11 bases fitting TRBD2. CDR3: CASRRTSGRYETQYF. The CDR3 DNA sequence: TGTGCCAGCAGAAGAACTAGCGGGAGATACGAGACCCAGTACTTC.